This T cell receptor (beta chain) was sequenced during a study of blood T cell repertoires in COVID-19. Looking at the study overall: The analysed material was cDNA or gDNA that came from T cells, B-cell-depleted T cells, or PBMCs.

Source study methods: Researchers report that nucleated cell counts were estimated from reference gene primer amplification. Only in-frame clones appear in the TCRdb table, and some are missing; sequencing was by immunoSEQ multiplex PCR. V and J calls and clone size are given by that table; D and trimming were obtained from the DNA. The table lists fewer than 400,000 clones, approximately 86% of them singletons. Those enrolled, adults aged roughly 18 to 95 years, came from under 25 US areas. The CDR3 consists of 15 residues. Germline V gene sequence: CDR1 SEHNR, CDR2 FQNEAQ (reference sequence). V was clipped by 5 bases and J by 6 bases, with 19 bases between them.

Sequencing used PBMCs or T cells enriched from blood (not recorded which). This sequence originates from a young woman who had recovered from COVID-19. J is TRBJ1-2 and V is TRBV7-9; D gene ambiguous. This CDR3 is CASSTHSMPNDGYTF. CDR3 bases: TGTGCCAGCAGCACGCACTCCATGCCCAATGATGGCTACACCTTC.